The 2 T cell receptor beta chains below all came from one sample that was sequenced in a study of cytomegalovirus exposure and HLA in healthy donors. Primers for the PCR totalled 60 Vbeta and 13 Jbeta. TCRdb's copy holds only in-frame clones and misses some; the assay was immunoSEQ multiplex PCR. The table shows 150,000 to 200,000 clones, with 82% occurring only once. Source material: PBMCs. The receptors here all came from a male donor in good health and CMV-seropositive.

This chain uses TRBV5-1 with TRBJ2-7; 8 bases map to TRBD2. Germline values: CDR1 SGHRS, CDR2 YFSETQ. CDR3 length: 18 amino acids. Losses at the gene ends were 3 bases for V and 0 bases for J; bases not matched to a gene: 14. The CDR3 sequence is CASSSPGREEGPSYEQYF. The CDR3 bases are TGCGCCAGCAGCTCCCCTGGGCGGGAGGAGGGGCCCTCCTACGAGCAGTACTTC.

The V and J genes are TRBV27 and TRBJ2-4; 10 positions match TRBD2. The CDR3 consists of 16 residues. V lost 3 bases and J lost 4; bases outside the gene matches: 6. From germline, CDR1 is MNHEY and CDR2 SMNVEV (reference sequence). CDR3 nucleotides: TGTGCCAGCAGTTTGGCGGTAGCGGGGGGAAAAAACATTCAGTACTTC. This gives the protein CASSLAVAGGKNIQYF.